Sequencing of this T cell receptor beta chain was carried out in a study of T cells in Graves' hyperthyroidism and ophthalmopathy. A few counts support this clonotype. The antigen is not known. The study's findings and limits: Blood also contained most expanded thyroid clonotypes above 0.001.

Amplified TCR beta CDR3 regions derived from RNA transcripts. First-round RT-PCR targeting the TCR CDR3 was performed with the HTBI primer set. TCRdb passed the multiplex PCR reads through MiXCR, listing each CDR3 protein once. The repertoire holds about 420,000 distinct CDR3 sequences, with roughly an eighth as singletons. V lost 6 bases and J lost 1; bases outside the gene matches: 0. The CDR3 runs to 13 residues. Germline CDR1 SNHLY, CDR2 FYNNEI. The material sequenced was blood. The receptor was isolated from a woman younger than 30 with Graves' hyperthyroidism. The rearrangement joins TRBV2 to TRBJ2-1, with 7 positions matching TRBD1. Here the CDR3 reads CASRTGSYNEQFF. The DNA of the CDR3 is TGTGCCAGCAGGACAGGGTCCTACAATGAGCAGTTCTTC.